The subject of this entry is one T cell receptor (beta chain). The antigen is unknown. Germline-derived CDR1 and CDR2 are SGHDT and YYEEEE. CDR3 size: 16 residues. J lost 7 bases, V lost 5 bases, and 13 bases had no gene match. The entry originates in a study of Ad26.COV2.S vaccination and SARS-CoV-2 variants. Study-wide context: The donor participated in the COV1001 trial, in its Ad26.COV2.S arm. The authors gave Ad26.COV2.S intramuscularly, either once or twice 56 days apart.

Overall study results and limits: Measures of TCR breadth and depth may have fallen short of total T cell responses.

Here immunoSEQ multiplex PCR was the method, and the copy in TCRdb shows in-frame clones only, minus some. The sample has just over 350,000 clones; around 83% are singletons. Treatment: roughly 20 received Ad26.COV2.S at low or high dose, single or two shots; about five received placebo; per-sample allocation not given. The study sampled participants on day 63 after the first vaccine or placebo injection. The V call is TRBV5-6, the J call TRBJ1-5, with 9 bases that match TRBD1. Sequences were derived from peripheral blood, sampled in a trial of Ad26.COV2.S vaccine versus placebo. This receptor was identified in a person aged 18-65 years who received the Ad26.COV2.S COVID-19 vaccine or a placebo. The CDR3 loop reads CASSMSGQGDWQPQHF. CDR3 nucleotide sequence: TGTGCCAGCAGTATGTCGGGACAGGGTGATTGGCAGCCCCAGCATTTT. Combining the CDR3 with reference TRBV5-6 and TRBJ1-5 gives the whole variable domain DAGVTQSPTHLIKTRGQQVTLRCSPKSGHDTVSWYQQALGQGPQFIFQYYEEEERQRGNFPDRFSGHQFPNYSSELNVNALLLGDSALYLCASSMSGQGDWQPQHFGDGTRLSIL.